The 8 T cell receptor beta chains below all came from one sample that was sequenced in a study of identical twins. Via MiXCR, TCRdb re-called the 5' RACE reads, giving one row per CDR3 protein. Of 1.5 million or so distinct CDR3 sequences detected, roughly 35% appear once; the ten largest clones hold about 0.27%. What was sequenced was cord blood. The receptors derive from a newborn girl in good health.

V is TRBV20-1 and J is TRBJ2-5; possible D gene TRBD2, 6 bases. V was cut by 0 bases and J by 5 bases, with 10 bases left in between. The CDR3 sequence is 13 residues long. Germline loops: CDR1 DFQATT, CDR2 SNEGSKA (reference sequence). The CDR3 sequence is CSARDEGRETQYF. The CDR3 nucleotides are TGCAGTGCTAGAGATGAGGGGAGGGAGACCCAGTACTTC.

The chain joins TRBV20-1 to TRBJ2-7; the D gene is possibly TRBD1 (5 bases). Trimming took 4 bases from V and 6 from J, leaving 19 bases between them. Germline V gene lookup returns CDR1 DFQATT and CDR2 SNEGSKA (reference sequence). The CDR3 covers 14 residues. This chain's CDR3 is CSATYQGWVGEQYF. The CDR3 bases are TGCAGTGCTACCTATCAGGGATGGGTAGGCGAGCAGTACTTC.

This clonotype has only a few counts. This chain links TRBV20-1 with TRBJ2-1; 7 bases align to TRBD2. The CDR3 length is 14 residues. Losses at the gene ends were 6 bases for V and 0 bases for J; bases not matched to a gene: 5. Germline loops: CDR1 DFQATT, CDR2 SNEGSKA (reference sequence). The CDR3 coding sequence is TGCAGTGCCTGGGAGGGGAGCTCCTACAATGAGCAGTTCTTC. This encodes CSAWEGSSYNEQFF.

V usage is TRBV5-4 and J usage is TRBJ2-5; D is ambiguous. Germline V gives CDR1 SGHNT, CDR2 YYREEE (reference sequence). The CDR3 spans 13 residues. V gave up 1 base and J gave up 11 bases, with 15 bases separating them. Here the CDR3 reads CASSLHGLNEQYF. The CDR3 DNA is TGTGCCAGCAGCTTGCATGGCCTTAATGAGCAGTACTTC.

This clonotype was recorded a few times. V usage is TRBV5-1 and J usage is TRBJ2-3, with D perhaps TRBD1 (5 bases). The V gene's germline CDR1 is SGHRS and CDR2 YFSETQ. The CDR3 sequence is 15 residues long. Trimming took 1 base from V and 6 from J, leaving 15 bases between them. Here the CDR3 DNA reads TGCGCCAGCAGCTTGCGAGGCCTTAAGGGGGATACGCAGTATTTT. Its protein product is CASSLRGLKGDTQYF.

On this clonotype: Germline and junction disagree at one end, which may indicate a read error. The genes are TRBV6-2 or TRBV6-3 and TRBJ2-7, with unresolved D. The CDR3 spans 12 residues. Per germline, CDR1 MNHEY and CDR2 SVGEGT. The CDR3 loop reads CASSYSRYERYF. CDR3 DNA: TGTGCCAGCAGTTACTCCCGCTACGAGCGGTACTTC.

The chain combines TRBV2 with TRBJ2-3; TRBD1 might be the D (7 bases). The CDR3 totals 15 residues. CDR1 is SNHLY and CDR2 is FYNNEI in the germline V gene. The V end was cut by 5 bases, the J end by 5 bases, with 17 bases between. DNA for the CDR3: TGTGCCAGCAGTCCTCAGGGGGGCGGGTTAGATACGCAGTATTTT. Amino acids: CASSPQGGGLDTQYF.

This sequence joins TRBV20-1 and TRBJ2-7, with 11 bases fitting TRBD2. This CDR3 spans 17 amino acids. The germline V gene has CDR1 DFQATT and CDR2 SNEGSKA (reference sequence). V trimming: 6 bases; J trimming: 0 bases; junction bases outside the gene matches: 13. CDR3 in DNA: TGCAGTGCCCGGGGACTAGCGGTCAAAGCGGTCTCCTACGAGCAGTACTTC. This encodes CSARGLAVKAVSYEQYF.